Listed below are T cell receptor beta chains from one sample, sequenced in a study of identical twins. TCRdb analysed the 5' RACE reads with MiXCR anew, one entry per CDR3 protein. The table lists 1.5 million to 2 million distinct CDR3 sequences, roughly 35% of them singletons. Sequences were obtained from cord blood. These receptors were taken from a newborn girl in good health. The CDR3 runs from the conserved cysteine through the conserved F or W. The D gene is left open where the match is weak. Part of the rows lack a size; the others show once, few, many or a class for expanded clones.

TRBJ1-2,NA,8,TRBV20-1,NA,CSGYGYTF,TGCAGTGGTTATGGCTACACCTTC
TRBJ2-2,NA,11,TRBV10-3,few,CAIRLAGELFF,TGTGCCATCAGACTAGCCGGGGAGCTGTTTTTT
TRBJ1-6,NA,17,TRBV25-1,NA,CASSDSRGVSYNSPLHF,TGTGCCAGCAGTGATTCCAGGGGTGTTTCCTATAATTCACCCCTCCACTTT
TRBJ2-3,TRBD1,16,TRBV5-1,few,CASSSKTGWGTDTQYF,TGCGCCAGCAGCTCGAAGACAGGGTGGGGCACAGATACGCAGTATTTT
TRBJ2-1,TRBD2,11,TRBV29-1,NA,CSVATSGRVFF,TGCAGCGTAGCCACTAGCGGGAGAGTGTTCTTC
TRBJ2-3,TRBD1,13,TRBV18,NA,CASSLGQGFTQYF,TGTGCCAGCTCACTCGGACAGGGCTTTACGCAGTATTTT
TRBJ1-1,NA,15,TRBV28,NA,CASSLFAGMNTEAFF,TGTGCCAGCAGTTTATTTGCCGGGATGAACACTGAAGCTTTCTTT
TRBJ2-1,TRBD2,15,TRBV7-2,NA,CASSSWTSSYNEQFF,TGTGCCAGCAGCTCATGGACTAGCTCCTACAATGAGCAGTTCTTC
TRBJ1-6,NA,12,TRBV28,NA,CATNSRGGILHF,TGTGCTACCAATTCCCGAGGGGGGATCCTCCACTTT
TRBJ1-2,NA,12,TRBV27,many,CASSLSGDGYTF,TGTGCCAGCAGTTTGTCCGGCGATGGCTACACCTTC
TRBJ2-1,NA,15,TRBV7-9,NA,CASGPQGRTYNEQFF,TGTGCCAGCGGGCCCCAAGGGAGGACTTACAATGAGCAGTTCTTC
TRBJ2-7,NA,16,TRBV11-2,NA,CASRRPGRSSYNEQYF,TGTGCCAGCAGAAGGCCGGGACGCAGCTCCTACAATGAGCAGTACTTC
TRBJ1-2,NA,16,TRBV12-3/TRBV12-4,NA,CASSSQEGLGGNGYTF,TGTGCCAGCAGTTCCCAAGAGGGCCTAGGAGGGAACGGCTACACCTTC
TRBJ2-2,NA,20,TRBV11-2,NA,CASSLVAIGWLLDHTGELFF,TGTGCCAGCAGCTTAGTGGCTATTGGTTGGCTCCTAGACCACACCGGGGAGCTGTTTTTT
TRBJ2-1,NA,14,TRBV6-5,NA,CASSEDYRYNEQFF,TGTGCCAGCAGTGAAGACTACCGTTACAATGAGCAGTTCTTC
TRBJ2-7,TRBD2,15,TRBV20-1,NA,CSAPHVGAGINEQYF,TGCAGTGCCCCCCACGTAGGAGCGGGAATAAACGAGCAGTACTTC
TRBJ1-2,NA,17,TRBV2,many,CASSEAPVGEPNYGYTF,TGTGCCAGCAGTGAAGCGCCCGTCGGAGAACCTAACTATGGCTACACCTTC
TRBJ2-7,TRBD2,15,TRBV20-1,NA,CSAKSLAGGYNEQYF,TGCAGTGCGAAAAGTCTAGCGGGAGGATACAATGAGCAGTACTTC
TRBJ2-7,NA,14,TRBV7-9,few,CASSRLRGPYEQYF,TGTGCCAGCAGCCGCCTTAGGGGACCCTACGAGCAGTACTTC
TRBJ1-1,NA,14,TRBV25-1,NA,CASSVAARNTEAFF,TGTGCCAGCAGTGTAGCCGCGCGGAACACTGAAGCTTTCTTT
TRBJ1-2,NA,15,TRBV21-1,NA,CASSKGGPRNYGYTF,TGTGCCAGCAGCAAAGGGGGACCTAGAAACTATGGCTACACCTTC
TRBJ2-4,NA,14,TRBV20-1,NA,CSATGYIAKNIQYF,TGCAGTGCAACAGGGTACATAGCCAAAAACATTCAGTACTTC
TRBJ2-4,TRBD1,14,TRBV4-1,few,CASSQVTGKNIQYF,TGCGCCAGCAGCCAAGTGACAGGGAAAAACATTCAGTACTTC
TRBJ2-7,TRBD2,17,TRBV10-3,NA,CAISESLGGSSYNEQYF,TGTGCCATCAGTGAGTCGCTCGGCGGGAGCTCCTACAATGAGCAGTACTTC
TRBJ2-1,TRBD1,15,TRBV20-1,many,CSARDQGEGTAFQFF,TGCAGTGCTAGAGATCAGGGCGAGGGGACAGCATTCCAGTTCTTC
TRBJ2-5,TRBD2,16,TRBV2,few,CASSEGLAGWRETQYF,TGTGCCAGCAGTGAAGGACTAGCGGGGTGGAGAGAGACCCAGTACTTC
TRBJ2-3,NA,14,TRBV2,NA,CASREGTFTDTQYF,TGTGCCAGCAGAGAAGGGACTTTCACAGATACGCAGTATTTT
TRBJ2-1,NA,15,TRBV27,NA,CASSLPHLSYNEQFF,TGTGCCAGCAGTTTACCACACCTTAGCTACAATGAGCAGTTCTTC
TRBJ2-3,NA,15,TRBV25-1,once,CASSEWSGSTDTQYF,TGTGCCAGCAGTGAATGGAGCGGGAGCACAGATACGCAGTATTTT
TRBJ2-5,NA,15,TRBV11-2,NA,CASSLHPSLQETQYF,TGTGCCAGCAGCCTACACCCTTCCCTACAAGAGACCCAGTACTTC
TRBJ2-7,NA,16,TRBV20-1,few,CSAEIHVTLATYEQYF,TGCAGTGCGGAGATTCATGTGACTCTAGCAACCTACGAGCAGTACTTC
TRBJ2-5,TRBD1,15,TRBV25-1,NA,CASSQTDRAPYGQYF,TGTGCCAGCAGCCAAACCGACAGGGCACCCTACGGGCAGTACTTC
TRBJ2-5,NA,12,TRBV20-1,few,CSARKLGETQYF,TGCAGTGCTAGAAAGCTGGGGGAGACCCAGTACTTC
TRBJ2-1,NA,16,TRBV29-1,NA,CSVQTPRLESYNERFF,TGCAGCGTCCAAACTCCCCGACTGGAATCCTACAATGAGCGGTTCTTC
TRBJ1-2,TRBD1,14,TRBV20-1,few,CSAVGQATNYGYTF,TGCAGTGCCGTGGGACAGGCCACCAACTATGGCTACACCTTC
TRBJ2-3,TRBD1,17,TRBV20-1,NA,CSAREIRTGGSTDTQYF,TGCAGTGCTAGAGAGATTAGGACAGGGGGGAGCACAGATACGCAGTATTTT
TRBJ2-1,TRBD2,14,TRBV28,NA,CASNGGLAHNEQFF,TGTGCCAGCAATGGAGGACTAGCTCACAATGAGCAGTTCTTC
TRBJ2-5,TRBD1,16,TRBV5-1,NA,CASSLKGQTPFETQYF,TGCGCCAGCAGCTTGAAGGGACAGACTCCCTTTGAGACCCAGTACTTC
TRBJ2-7,TRBD2,14,TRBV2,NA,CASTLERESHEQYF,TGTGCCAGCACTCTAGAGCGGGAGTCCCACGAGCAGTACTTC
TRBJ2-5,NA,15,TRBV5-4,NA,CATQTDLSVQETQYF,TGTGCCACCCAGACGGATTTGTCAGTACAAGAGACCCAGTACTTC
TRBJ1-4,NA,15,TRBV7-2,few,CASSLGGLPNEKLFF,TGTGCCAGCAGCTTAGGGGGCCTCCCTAATGAAAAACTGTTTTTT